Below, 31 T cell receptor beta chains from the same sample are listed, as sequenced in a study of blood T cell repertoires in COVID-19. Here immunoSEQ multiplex PCR was the method, and the copy in TCRdb shows in-frame clones only, minus some. The table records a few hundred thousand clones, about 87% of them present only once. The sequencing input was PBMCs or T cells enriched from blood (not recorded which). Receptor source: a woman aged 45 to 65 who had recovered from COVID-19.

V is TRBV7-2 and J is TRBJ2-3, with 12 bases lining up with TRBD2. CDR3 length: 15 amino acids. V shed 7 bases and J 8 bases; nucleotides not matched to a gene: 10. Germline V gene data show CDR1 as SGHTA and CDR2 as FQGNSA. Here the CDR3 DNA reads TGTGCCAGCACCCGACTAGCGGGGGCCGGAGGTACGCAGTATTTT. Translation gives CASTRLAGAGGTQYF.

The chain couples TRBV3-1 (or the pseudogene TRBV3-2) to TRBJ1-3; TRBD1 matches at 7 bases. The CDR3 is 15 residues long. The J segment lost 4 bases and the V segment lost 1 base, leaving 4 bases of the junction unmatched. Germline values: CDR1 LGHDT, CDR2 YNNKEL (reference sequence). The CDR3 nucleotides read TGTGCCAGCAGCCAAGCGACAGGGACCGGAAACACCATATATTTT. As protein: CASSQATGTGNTIYF.

The chain joins TRBV10-3 to TRBJ2-2; D remains ambiguous. Trimming stripped 7 bases from V and 6 bases from J, with 9 bases between. The CDR3 totals 12 residues. CDR1 is ENHRY, CDR2 SYGVKD, per germline. CDR3 nucleotides: TGTGCCATCACCCCTGGGCCCGGGGAGCTGTTTTTT. The encoded protein is CAITPGPGELFF.

The rearrangement links TRBV6-5 to TRBJ1-1; D is unresolved. This CDR3 has 14 residues. The V gene lost 6 bases and the J gene lost 0 bases, with 11 bases spanning the gap. The germline V gene has CDR1 MNHEY and CDR2 SVGAGI. The CDR3 sequence is CASRRGILNTEAFF. CDR3 nucleotides: TGTGCCAGCAGAAGAGGAATCTTGAACACTGAAGCTTTCTTT.

This chain uses TRBV27 with TRBJ1-6; no clear D. CDR1 is MNHEY and CDR2 is SMNVEV in the germline V gene (reference sequence). The CDR3 length is 12 residues. Trimming removed 4 bases from V and 9 bases from J, with 7 bases in between. The CDR3 loop is CASSSPRSPLHF. The CDR3 nucleotides read TGTGCCAGCAGTTCCCCGCGTTCACCCCTCCACTTT.

Details on this clone: Germline is not matched at one junction end, which may reflect a read error. The genes are TRBV28 and TRBJ1-2, with unresolved D. The CDR3 is 12 amino acids. CDR1 is MDHEN, CDR2 SYDVKM, per germline. CDR3 sequence: CASRPLIQNGAF. The CDR3 nucleotides read TGTGCCAGCAGACCCCTGATTCAGAATGGTGCCTTC.

The chain combines TRBV4-1 with TRBJ1-1; no reliable D call. With 3 bases removed from V and 1 base from J, the gap between germline ends came to 9 bases. CDR3 length: 14 residues. Germline V gives CDR1 MGHRA, CDR2 YSYEKL. CDR3 in amino acids: CASSHLSTNTEAFF. The CDR3 DNA reads TGCGCCAGCAGCCACTTGTCTACGAACACTGAAGCTTTCTTT.

The chain is built from TRBV18 and TRBJ1-5, with a tentative D call TRBD1 (5 bases). Between the trimmed V and J ends, which lost 4 bases and 3 bases, there was a span of 13 bases. Germline V gives CDR1 KGHSH, CDR2 LQKENI. The CDR3 runs 15 residues. This CDR3 reads CASSLAAGVNQPQHF. CDR3 coding DNA: TGTGCCAGCTCACTAGCGGCGGGGGTCAATCAGCCCCAGCATTTT.

This chain uses TRBV7-2 with TRBJ2-3, with 11 bases fitting TRBD2. Germline CDR1 is SGHTA and CDR2 is FQGNSA. The CDR3 contains 16 residues. J was trimmed by 6 bases and V by 6 bases; bases with no gene match: 11. The CDR3 DNA sequence: TGTGCCAGCAGTGACGGACTAGCGGGTTTATCGGATACGCAGTATTTT. Translating it yields CASSDGLAGLSDTQYF. Supplemented by reference TRBV7-2 and TRBJ2-3, the full variable domain reads GAGVSQSPSNKVTEKGKDVELRCDPISGHTALYWYRQSLGQGLEFLIYFQGNSAPDKSGLPSDRFSAERTGGSVSTLTIQRTQQEDSAVYLCASSDGLAGLSDTQYFGPGTRLTVL.

This chain joins TRBV19 and TRBJ2-5, with 7 positions matching TRBD2. V dropped 4 bases and J dropped 5; count of bases not matched to a gene: 10. There are 15 residues in the CDR3. Germline CDR1 is LNHDA and CDR2 is SQIVND (reference sequence). CDR3 residues: CASSTGEGRVETQYF. In DNA, the CDR3 is TGTGCCAGTAGTACGGGGGAGGGGCGGGTGGAGACCCAGTACTTC.

The V and J genes are TRBV6-5 and TRBJ2-7; possibly TRBD1 for D (6 bases). Germline CDR1 reads MNHEY; CDR2 reads SVGAGI. With 3 bases removed from V and 3 bases from J, the gap between germline ends came to 12 bases. This CDR3 is built from 14 residues. The CDR3 DNA reads as TGTGCCAGCAGTTATAACAGGGCTAACTACGAGCAGTACTTC. Amino acids: CASSYNRANYEQYF.

V usage is TRBV4-3 and J usage is TRBJ1-5, with 7 bases fitting TRBD1. The V gene end was trimmed by 3 bases and the J gene end by 5 bases; junction bases not matched to a gene: 13. The CDR3 is 17 residues long. Germline V gives CDR1 LGHNA, CDR2 YSLEER. Written as DNA, the CDR3 is TGCGCCAGCAGCCACCCACACCTAGACAGGGAAGATCAGCCCCAGCATTTT. It yields the protein CASSHPHLDREDQPQHF.

This clone was seen only a few times. The rearrangement joins TRBV19 to TRBJ1-6, with D perhaps matching TRBD1 (6 bases). The CDR3 loop spans 14 amino acids. Germline-derived CDR1 and CDR2 are LNHDA and SQIVND (reference sequence). Trimming pared 10 bases from V and 5 bases from J, leaving 15 bases between. This CDR3 is CATSGHTDNSPLHF. The CDR3 nucleotides are TGTGCCACCTCGGGACACACAGATAATTCACCCCTCCACTTT.

This clone was counted a single time. The chain uses TRBV12-3 or TRBV12-4 and TRBJ2-7; the match to TRBD1 covers 9 bases. Germline trimming cut 6 bases from V and 5 bases from J; bases unmatched to any gene: 2. This CDR3 is built from 12 residues. The CDR3 loop reads CASRRTGDEQYF. CDR3 nucleotide sequence: TGTGCCAGCAGACGGACAGGGGACGAGCAGTACTTC.

This clone was seen once. The chain employs TRBV24-1 and TRBJ2-1; D gene uncertain. Germline CDR1 reads KGHDR; CDR2 reads SFDVKD. The CDR3 length is 12 residues. Trimming cost V 3 bases and J 10 bases, with 9 bases left between them. The CDR3, as DNA: TGTGCCACCAGTGATGATAGAAGCGAGCAGTTCTTC. Amino acids: CATSDDRSEQFF.

CDR3 region: CASSQVGLSGTEAFF. The CDR3 coding sequence is TGTGCCAGCAGCCAAGTAGGGTTATCGGGGACTGAAGCTTTCTTT. This sequence joins TRBV3-1 (or the pseudogene TRBV3-2) and TRBJ1-1; D is ambiguous. The ends were cut back, 1 base at V and 5 bases at J, with 14 bases in the middle. Looked up from germline, CDR1 is LGHDT and CDR2 is YNNKEL (reference sequence). This CDR3 has 15 amino acids.

V usage is TRBV4-3 and J usage is TRBJ1-4; 11 bases are a match to TRBD1. The germline V gene has CDR1 LGHNA and CDR2 YSLEER. The CDR3 consists of 18 residues. V shed 4 bases, J shed 7 bases, and the junction held 14 bases outside the gene matches. This CDR3 reads CASSPSYGTGGRIEKLFF. CDR3 coding DNA: TGCGCCAGCAGCCCTAGCTACGGGACAGGGGGGCGGATTGAAAAACTGTTTTTT.

The V call is TRBV7-2, the J call TRBJ2-5, with D maybe TRBD2 (6 bases). The CDR3 spans 16 residues. V was clipped by 1 base and J by 0 bases, with 12 bases between them. Germline CDR1 reads SGHTA; CDR2 reads FQGNSA. CDR3 amino acids: CASSLDAGLYQETQYF. CDR3 DNA sequence: TGTGCCAGCAGCTTAGATGCGGGGTTGTACCAAGAGACCCAGTACTTC.

Remarks on this clone: This may be a read error: a much more frequent sequence differs by one nucleotide. The chain has TRBV7-9 and TRBJ2-1; 13 bases match TRBD2. The V and J ends lost 1 base and 6 bases, in that order; junction bases with no gene match: 0. Germline CDR1 and CDR2: SEHNR and FQNEAQ (reference sequence). The CDR3 consists of 15 residues. CDR3 nucleotides: TGTGCCAGCAGCTTAGGACTAGCGGGGGGCAATGAGCAGTTCTTC. Protein: CASSLGLAGGNEQFF.

This clone was counted a single time. The gene calls are TRBV4-1 and TRBJ1-3; TRBD1 might be the D (5 bases). V lost 8 bases and J 8 bases, leaving 13 bases between the germline ends. Germline values: CDR1 MGHRA, CDR2 YSYEKL. This CDR3 contains 12 residues. CDR3 coding DNA: TGCGCCAGCGAAGGCCCAGGGTACACCATATATTTT. It translates to CASEGPGYTIYF.

With regard to this clone: Other DNA sequences in this specimen translate into the identical CDR3. The J gene is TRBJ1-3, the V gene TRBV9; D is undetermined. The CDR3 spans 14 residues. CDR1 and CDR2 (germline): SGDLS, YYNGEE. The V end was cut by 0 bases, the J end by 0 bases, with 4 bases between. CDR3 nucleotide sequence: TGTGCCAGCAGCGTAGACAGCTCTGGAAACACCATATATTTT. Amino acids: CASSVDSSGNTIYF.

The V and J genes are TRBV27 and TRBJ1-1; D not certain. From germline, CDR1 is MNHEY and CDR2 SMNVEV (reference sequence). V dropped 5 bases and J dropped 1 base, with 8 bases sitting between them. The CDR3 is made up of 13 amino acids. Here the CDR3 reads CASSVTQNTEAFF. In nucleotides, the CDR3 is TGTGCCAGCAGTGTGACACAGAACACTGAAGCTTTCTTT.

This clone was seen a single time. This chain links TRBV4-1 with TRBJ1-5; 7 bases agree with TRBD1. V trimming: 4 bases; J trimming: 3 bases; junction bases outside the gene matches: 6. The CDR3 contains 15 residues. The germline V gene encodes CDR1 MGHRA and CDR2 YSYEKL. In DNA form, the CDR3 reads TGCGCCAGCAGCCGCATAACAGGGGACAATCAGCCCCAGCATTTT. Translating gives CASSRITGDNQPQHF.

The chain is built from TRBV11-1 and TRBJ2-7; 7 bases are a match to TRBD1. This CDR3 spans 14 amino acids. J lost 4 bases, V lost 0 bases, and 3 bases had no gene match. Germline CDR1 reads SGHAT; CDR2 reads FQDESV (reference sequence). The CDR3 is CASSLAGQNYEQYF. The CDR3 coding sequence is TGTGCCAGCAGCTTAGCGGGACAGAATTACGAGCAGTACTTC.

J is TRBJ2-2 and V is TRBV27, with TRBD2 as a possible D gene (5 bases). The length of the CDR3 is 14 residues. Trimming stripped 6 bases from V and 3 bases from J, with 11 bases between. Germline V lookup: CDR1 MNHEY, CDR2 SMNVEV (reference sequence). In nucleotides, the CDR3 is TGTGCCAGCAGGCGAGAGCGGTACACCGGGGAGCTGTTTTTT. Protein product: CASRRERYTGELFF.

A note on this clone: A much larger clone lies a single base off, so this may be a read error. The CDR3 nucleotides read TGTGCCAGCAGCTTGAGTAGCAATGAGCAGTTCTTC. Translating gives CASSLSSNEQFF. This rearrangement joins TRBV11-3 to TRBJ2-1; D remains ambiguous. Deletions cut 3 bases from V and 6 bases from J, with 6 bases between. The CDR3 is made up of 12 amino acids. Per the germline V gene, CDR1 is SGHNT and CDR2 is YENEEA. Full variable domain (remainder filled in from reference TRBV11-3 and TRBJ2-1): EAGVVQSPRYKIIEKKQPVAFWCNPISGHNTLYWYLQNLGQGPELLIRYENEEAVDDSQLPKDRFSAERLKGVDSTLKIQPAELGDSAVYLCASSLSSNEQFFGPGTRLTVL.

J is TRBJ1-6 and V is TRBV4-2, with 7 bases identical to TRBD1. Germline CDR1 and CDR2: LGHNA and YNFKEQ. The CDR3 consists of 17 residues. J lost 9 bases, V lost 1 base, and 12 bases had no gene match. Here the CDR3 DNA reads TGTGCCAGCAGCCAAGTTGTAGGGGACAGTGCAACTTCACCCCTCCACTTT. Translation: CASSQVVGDSATSPLHF.

This chain connects TRBV12-5 to TRBJ1-5, with 9 bases aligning to TRBD1. Trimming removed 1 base from V and 3 bases from J; junction bases left unmatched: 7. This CDR3 region has 17 residues. Germline values: CDR1 LGHNT, CDR2 FRNRAP. The CDR3 region is CASGLAAGQGANQPQHF. CDR3 DNA sequence: TGTGCTAGTGGTTTGGCGGCGGGACAGGGTGCCAATCAGCCCCAGCATTTT.

The rearrangement joins TRBV7-2 to TRBJ1-5, with 10 bases matching TRBD1. Germline CDR1 and CDR2: SGHTA and FQGNSA. CDR3 size: 14 residues. The V gene end was trimmed by 5 bases and the J gene end by 6 bases; junction bases not matched to a gene: 4. CDR3 in DNA: TGTGCCAGCAGCCCCGGGACAGGGGCTCAGCCCCAGCATTTT. Residues: CASSPGTGAQPQHF.

The chain links TRBV18 to TRBJ2-5; TRBD2 matches at 10 bases. Germline assignment: CDR1 KGHSH and CDR2 LQKENI. Trimming removed 1 base from V and 6 bases from J; junction bases left unmatched: 8. This CDR3 spans 16 amino acids. Here the CDR3 DNA reads TGTGCCAGCTCACCACAGGAGCGGGGGGGCATGAAGACCCAGTACTTC. Translating it yields CASSPQERGGMKTQYF.

In its sample, this clone was seen once. The chain recombines TRBV7-9 with TRBJ1-1; no clear D. The germline V and J ends were trimmed by 3 bases and 4 bases, with 12 bases remaining between them. CDR1 and CDR2 (germline): SEHNR, FQNEAQ (reference sequence). This CDR3 is built from 14 residues. This chain's CDR3 is CASSFPGDPTEAFF. The CDR3 nucleotides are TGTGCCAGCAGCTTCCCCGGAGATCCCACTGAAGCTTTCTTT.